This T cell receptor beta chain emerged from a study of blood T cells in healthy people across ages. Study as a whole: With template switching, about one barcoded beta molecule was captured per two T cells. Study conclusions and caveats: Correlation between TCR beta diversity and naive T cell percentage was strong.

Through a sample-barcoded 5' primer and a J-beta primer mix, a second PCR was run for about 6 to 12 cycles. Each single sample gave us at least 3 million CDR3-containing paired-end reads. TCRdb ran MiXCR on the 5' RACE reads and lists one entry per CDR3 protein. This sample has 550,000 to 600,000 distinct CDR3 sequences, with roughly a quarter found just once. Trimming took 2 bases from V and 4 from J, leaving 14 bases between them. This CDR3 comprises 15 residues. The germline CDR1 and CDR2 sequences are SEHNR and FQNEAQ (reference sequence). Extraction of total RNA produced a minimum of 5.5 micrograms from each sample. Regarding this clonotype: What it binds is not known.

Input material: blood. This TCR derives from an older woman in good health. V gene TRBV7-9 combines with J gene TRBJ1-2; D unresolved. CDR3 DNA: TGTGCCAGCAGCTTAAAGGCCGGACCGATCTATGGCTACACCTTC. Amino acid sequence: CASSLKAGPIYGYTF. Supplemented by reference TRBV7-9 and TRBJ1-2, the full variable domain reads DTGVSQNPRHKITKRGQNVTFRCDPISEHNRLYWYRQTLGQGPEFLTYFQNEAQLEKSRLLSDRFSAERPKGSFSTLEIQRTEQGDSAMYLCASSLKAGPIYGYTFGSGTRLTVV.